One and the same sample provided the 13 T cell receptor beta chains below, sequenced in a study of blood T cell repertoires in COVID-19 (dated by TCRdb to 2020 to 2022). Libraries were built with the immunoSEQ multiplex PCR assay. In its TCRdb copy, this immuneACCESS table keeps in-frame sequences only and misses some clones. Where compared with another copy, unresolved V genes explain less than half of these, and the others have no known cause. The sample table contains 250,000 or so clones; only one count was recorded for about 88% of them. The ten largest clonotypes hold roughly 2% of the sample. The sample was peripheral blood. These receptors all come from a man aged 25-45 years with active or convalescent COVID-19.

The chain has TRBV9 and TRBJ2-6; the D gene is possibly TRBD1 (6 bases). CDR3 length: 19 residues. The V end lost 0 bases, the J end lost 0 bases, and 16 bases lay between the germline ends. Germline V gives CDR1 SGDLS, CDR2 YYNGEE. The CDR3 DNA reads as TGTGCCAGCAGCGTAGCCCGGGACACCCGGAGCTCTGGGGCCAACGTCCTGACTTTC. It codes for CASSVARDTRSSGANVLTF.

The chain recombines TRBV6-5 with TRBJ1-4; D unclear. This CDR3 spans 13 amino acids. The V gene's germline CDR1 is MNHEY and CDR2 SVGAGI. V was shortened by 2 bases and J by 5 bases, with 6 bases between the two germline ends. CDR3 amino acids: CASSYVRNEKLFF. The CDR3 DNA is TGTGCCAGCAGTTACGTCCGGAATGAAAAACTGTTTTTT.

This chain connects TRBV18 to TRBJ2-1; weak D call: TRBD2 (6 bases). With 2 bases removed from V and 0 bases from J, the gap between germline ends came to 8 bases. This CDR3 has 15 amino acids. Germline loops: CDR1 KGHSH, CDR2 LQKENI. CDR3 in DNA: TGTGCCAGCTCACCAGGGGGGAGCTCCTACAATGAGCAGTTCTTC. Translating it yields CASSPGGSSYNEQFF. Together with reference TRBV18 and TRBJ2-1, the CDR3 gives the full variable domain: NAGVMQNPRHLVRRRGQEARLRCSPMKGHSHVYWYRQLPEEGLKFMVYLQKENIIDESGMPKERFSAEFPKEGPSILRIQQVVRGDSAAYFCASSPGGSSYNEQFFGPGTRLTVL.

This rearrangement joins TRBV6-5 to TRBJ2-1, with a tentative D call TRBD1 (6 bases). V shed 6 bases and J shed 7 bases, with 10 bases lying between them. This CDR3 is 12 amino acids long. The germline V gene has CDR1 MNHEY and CDR2 SVGAGI. The CDR3 nucleotides are TGTGCCAGCAGCAACCAGGGGAATGAGCAGTTCTTC. It translates to CASSNQGNEQFF.

The genes are TRBV12-3 or TRBV12-4 and TRBJ1-2; 7 nucleotides agree with TRBD1. V shed 5 bases, J shed 6 bases, and the junction held 6 bases outside the gene matches. There are 13 residues in the CDR3. CDR3 amino acids: CASSRQGGNGYTF. The CDR3 coding sequence is TGTGCCAGCAGTCGACAGGGCGGGAATGGCTACACCTTC.

This clone has only one observation. The V and J genes are TRBV11-2 and TRBJ1-1, with 9 bases aligning to TRBD1. CDR3 length equals 18 residues. V gave up 2 bases and J gave up 4 bases; unmatched junction bases: 14. Looked up from germline, CDR1 is SGHAT and CDR2 is FQNNGV. Written as DNA, the CDR3 is TGTGCCAGCAGCTTACGGGGACAGGGAATTCAATTGTTCACTGAAGCTTTCTTT. As protein: CASSLRGQGIQLFTEAFF.

The V gene is TRBV3-1 (or the pseudogene TRBV3-2), the J gene TRBJ2-2; D uncertain. There are 13 residues in the CDR3. Trimming took off 4 bases at V and 1 base at J, with 4 bases between the two ends. Germline V lookup: CDR1 LGHDT, CDR2 YNNKEL (reference sequence). The CDR3 protein is CASSPRNTGELFF. CDR3 nucleotides: TGTGCCAGCAGCCCCCGGAACACCGGGGAGCTGTTTTTT.

The chain combines TRBV11-2 with TRBJ2-1; TRBD2 agrees at 13 bases. This CDR3 contains 15 residues. V lost 5 bases and J lost 7; bases outside the gene matches: 5. CDR1 and CDR2 (germline): SGHAT, FQNNGV. CDR3 in amino acids: CASSISGLAGNEQFF. CDR3 sequence (DNA): TGTGCCAGCAGCATATCGGGACTAGCGGGGAATGAGCAGTTCTTC.

The chain links TRBV19 to TRBJ1-1; 11 bases are a match to TRBD1. Germline CDR1 LNHDA, CDR2 SQIVND (reference sequence). V was pared by 7 bases and J by 4 bases, with 20 bases of the junction left unmatched. This CDR3 has 19 residues. The CDR3 sequence is CASTQNDWGQGGAATEAFF. DNA of the CDR3: TGTGCCAGTACTCAAAACGACTGGGGACAGGGGGGAGCGGCCACTGAAGCTTTCTTT.

This chain joins TRBV7-8 and TRBJ1-2, with D tentatively TRBD1 (6 bases). Germline lookup yields CDR1 SGHVS and CDR2 FQNEAQ. The CDR3 has 15 amino acids. V gave up 3 bases and J gave up 3 bases, with 14 bases separating them. The CDR3 nucleotides read TGTGCCAGCAGCTTCACAGGGCGAGGAGACTATGGCTACACCTTC. Translating gives CASSFTGRGDYGYTF.

V gene TRBV19 combines with J gene TRBJ1-1; D is undetermined. Germline CDR1 LNHDA, CDR2 SQIVND (reference sequence). With 7 bases removed from V and 2 bases from J, the gap between germline ends came to 8 bases. The CDR3 covers 12 residues. The CDR3 nucleotides read TGTGCCAGTAACGCGGGTAACACTGAAGCTTTCTTT. Its protein is CASNAGNTEAFF.

The chain joins TRBV6-2 or TRBV6-3 to TRBJ1-1, with unresolved D. Germline-derived CDR1 and CDR2 are MNHEY and SVGEGT. V gave up 2 bases and J gave up 7 bases, with 11 bases separating them. The CDR3 covers 13 residues. The CDR3 reads CASSYTLQLEAFF. The CDR3 DNA reads TGTGCCAGCAGTTACACTCTTCAACTTGAAGCTTTCTTT.

Remarks on this clone: Compared with germline, one end of the junction differs, possibly owing to a read error. In the same sample, other DNA sequences code for this CDR3. The chain uses TRBV10-1 and TRBJ2-3, with D possibly being TRBD2 (7 bases). In germline, CDR1 is WNHNN, CDR2 SYGVQD (reference sequence). The CDR3 runs to 15 residues. The CDR3 coding sequence is TGCGCCAGCAGTGAGTCTTGGGGGGGCACAGATACGCAATATTTT. It is translated as CASSESWGGTDTQYF.